Listed here are 17 T cell receptor beta chains from one sample, sequenced in a study of T cell responses to AZD1222 COVID-19 vaccine. The protocol was immunoSEQ multiplex PCR, while the TCRdb copy is restricted to in-frame clones and leaves out a portion. This table has around 58,000 clones, roughly 90% appearing once. The sample here was peripheral blood, taken 28 days after the second AZD1222 dose. These receptors were obtained from an adult who received the AZD1222 COVID-19 vaccine.

The V call is TRBV5-4, the J call TRBJ2-7; 13 bases agree with TRBD2. The CDR3 has 14 residues. The V segment lost 4 bases and the J segment 10 bases; nucleotides outside the gene matches: 8. Germline V lookup: CDR1 SGHNT, CDR2 YYREEE (reference sequence). CDR3 region: CASSPGGLAGFQYF. The CDR3 DNA follows: TGTGCCAGCAGCCCCGGGGGACTAGCGGGATTTCAGTACTTC.

The chain employs TRBV15 and TRBJ2-7; D may correspond to TRBD1 or TRBD2 (6 bases each). Germline CDR1 and CDR2: LNHNV and YYDKDF (reference sequence). V was clipped by 0 bases and J by 3 bases, with 12 bases between them. The CDR3 is made up of 15 amino acids. CDR3 DNA sequence: TGTGCCACCAGCAGAGATAGAGGGGGGCACTACGAGCAGTACTTC. Its protein is CATSRDRGGHYEQYF.

The chain has TRBV6-2 or TRBV6-3 and TRBJ2-2; 13 nucleotides agree with TRBD2. Trimming cost V 5 bases and J 2 bases; bases outside gene matches: 14. This CDR3 comprises 20 residues. Germline CDR1 MNHEY, CDR2 SVGEGT. CDR3 sequence: CASSAYQHRGLAGNTGELFF. The CDR3, as DNA: TGTGCCAGCAGTGCGTATCAGCACCGGGGACTAGCGGGAAACACCGGGGAGCTGTTTTTT.

A word on this clone: One end of the junction is discordant with germline, which a read error may explain. The J gene is TRBJ2-5, the V gene TRBV7-7, with D perhaps TRBD2 (5 bases). The length of the CDR3 is 14 residues. Germline V gene sequence: CDR1 SSHAT, CDR2 FNYEAQ (reference sequence). CDR3 in amino acids: CASSFSGERETQYF. For the CDR3, the DNA is TGTGCTAGCAGTTTTAGTGGGGAGCGGGAGACCCAGTACTTC.

This CDR3 is CASRWGQHLSYNEQFF. The CDR3, as DNA: TGTGCCAGCAGATGGGGACAGCACCTCTCCTACAATGAGCAGTTCTTC. The chain links TRBV11-2 to TRBJ2-1; 7 bases are a match to TRBD1. CDR1 is SGHAT and CDR2 is FQNNGV in the germline V gene. This CDR3 contains 16 residues. The V segment lost 6 bases and the J segment 0 bases; nucleotides outside the gene matches: 8. Full variable domain (outside the CDR3, taken from reference TRBV11-2 and TRBJ2-1): EAGVAQSPRYKIIEKRQSVAFWCNPISGHATLYWYQQILGQGPKLLIQFQNNGVVDDSQLPKDRFSAERLKGVDSTLKIQPAKLEDSAVYLCASRWGQHLSYNEQFFGPGTRLTVL.

V is TRBV10-3 and J is TRBJ2-1; no clear D gene. Per the germline V gene, CDR1 is ENHRY and CDR2 is SYGVKD. This CDR3 is built from 14 residues. Trimming removed 8 bases at V and 0 bases at J, with 11 bases between. The CDR3 protein is CAIGESYSYNEQFF. DNA of the CDR3: TGTGCCATCGGGGAAAGTTACTCCTACAATGAGCAGTTCTTC.

This rearrangement joins TRBV6-4 to TRBJ2-1; TRBD2 aligns across 11 bases. The CDR3 runs to 15 residues. Germline CDR1 MRHNA, CDR2 SNTAGT. Trimming removed 7 bases from V and 8 bases from J; junction bases left unmatched: 10. For the CDR3, the DNA is TGTGCCAGCAATAAGACTAGCGGGATTCCTCATGAGCAGTTCTTC. Translating gives CASNKTSGIPHEQFF.

The chain uses TRBV6-5 and TRBJ2-7; D perhaps matches TRBD1 (5 bases). V gave up 8 bases and J gave up 3 bases, with 20 bases separating them. Germline V gene data show CDR1 as MNHEY and CDR2 as SVGAGI. The CDR3 is 15 residues long. The CDR3 DNA reads TGTGCCAGCCGACAGCAGCTGTTATTATACTACGAGCAGTACTTC. Protein sequence: CASRQQLLLYYEQYF.

The chain couples TRBV20-1 to TRBJ2-2; D gene ambiguous. The CDR3 contains 11 residues. The V gene lost 6 bases and the J gene lost 8 bases, with 10 bases spanning the gap. Germline V lookup: CDR1 DFQATT, CDR2 SNEGSKA (reference sequence). The CDR3, as DNA: TGCAGTGCCCCGCAAATTGGGGAGCTGTTTTTT. Protein: CSAPQIGELFF.

This chain connects TRBV5-1 to TRBJ2-7; D uncertain. CDR1 and CDR2 from the germline V gene are SGHRS and YFSETQ. The CDR3 covers 12 residues. V lost 0 bases, J lost 5 bases, and 6 bases lay in between. CDR3 loop: CASSLAGNEQYF. CDR3 bases: TGCGCCAGCAGCTTGGCCGGCAACGAGCAGTACTTC. The full variable domain, its missing parts supplied by reference TRBV5-1 and TRBJ2-7, is KAGVTQTPRYLIKTRGQQVTLSCSPISGHRSVSWYQQTPGQGLQFLFEYFSETQRNKGNFPGRFSGRQFSNSRSEMNVSTLELGDSALYLCASSLAGNEQYFGPGTRLTVT.

The rearrangement uses TRBV5-1 and TRBJ2-3; D is ambiguous. The CDR3 spans 12 residues. Germline CDR1 SGHRS, CDR2 YFSETQ. V lost 2 bases and J lost 2, with 3 bases in between. The CDR3 DNA is TGCGCCAGCAGCTTTGCCACAGATACGCAGTATTTT. Protein product: CASSFATDTQYF. Full variable domain (rest looked up from reference TRBV5-1 and TRBJ2-3): KAGVTQTPRYLIKTRGQQVTLSCSPISGHRSVSWYQQTPGQGLQFLFEYFSETQRNKGNFPGRFSGRQFSNSRSEMNVSTLELGDSALYLCASSFATDTQYFGPGTRLTVL.

This chain's CDR3 is CASSQALGGSYGYTF. The CDR3 DNA reads TGTGCCAGCAGTCAGGCTTTAGGGGGGAGTTATGGCTACACCTTC. This chain uses TRBV3-1 (or the pseudogene TRBV3-2) with TRBJ1-2, with D possibly matching TRBD1 (6 bases). The CDR3 loop spans 15 amino acids. Per germline, CDR1 LGHDT and CDR2 YNNKEL (reference sequence). V lost 6 bases and J 5 bases, leaving 19 bases between the germline ends.

This chain joins TRBV9 and TRBJ1-3; TRBD1 aligns across 7 bases. The V gene's germline CDR1 is SGDLS and CDR2 YYNGEE. The ends lost 4 bases at V and 2 bases at J; junction bases unmatched: 9. The CDR3 covers 16 residues. CDR3 protein: CASSTRGQGAGNTIYF. In DNA form, the CDR3 reads TGTGCCAGCAGCACAAGGGGTCAGGGGGCTGGAAACACCATATATTTT.

V usage is TRBV21-1 and J usage is TRBJ2-7; the table's D call, TRBD2, was not checked against the DNA. TRBV21-1 is tagged as a pseudogene. The CDR3 is made up of 14 amino acids. The CDR3 loop is CASSKGGTHYEQYF. In nucleotides, the CDR3 is TGTGCCAGCAGCAAAGGAGGAACCCACTACGAGCAGTACTTC.

The V and J genes are TRBV11-2 and TRBJ2-1; no definite D call. CDR1 and CDR2 from the germline V gene are SGHAT and FQNNGV. V was pared by 5 bases and J by 1 base, with 9 bases between. The CDR3 contains 14 residues. CDR3 amino acids: CASSPVGSYNEQFF. The CDR3, as DNA: TGTGCCAGCAGCCCCGTTGGGTCCTACAATGAGCAGTTCTTC.

There are a few counts of this clone. The chain combines TRBV11-3 with TRBJ2-1; TRBD2 might be the D (6 bases). The CDR3 is made up of 18 amino acids. Per germline, CDR1 SGHNT and CDR2 YENEEA. Trimming left V 1 base short and J 9 bases short, with 25 bases between. CDR3 in amino acids: CASSLVGSSPSQEGEQFF. In DNA, the CDR3 is TGTGCCAGCAGCTTAGTCGGTTCTAGCCCTAGTCAGGAGGGTGAGCAGTTCTTC. The complete variable domain, with remaining parts taken from reference TRBV11-3 and TRBJ2-1, reads EAGVVQSPRYKIIEKKQPVAFWCNPISGHNTLYWYLQNLGQGPELLIRYENEEAVDDSQLPKDRFSAERLKGVDSTLKIQPAELGDSAVYLCASSLVGSSPSQEGEQFFGPGTRLTVL.

The genes are TRBV7-2 and TRBJ1-1; D might be TRBD1 (5 bases). Germline loops: CDR1 SGHTA, CDR2 FQGNSA. There are 12 residues in the CDR3. The V and J ends lost 2 bases and 8 bases respectively, with 9 bases between them. The CDR3 DNA follows: TGTGCCAGCAGCTTACAGGGCGGAGAAGCTTTCTTT. Its translation: CASSLQGGEAFF.